This T cell receptor beta chain was observed in a study of cytomegalovirus exposure and HLA in healthy donors. This clone was detected a few times. Its specificity is unknown. The PCR employed 60 Vbeta primers together with 13 Jbeta primers. Generated by immunoSEQ multiplex PCR, the TCRdb table keeps only in-frame clones and is missing some. The sample contains roughly 140,000 clones, around 80% of which appear only once. Study observations and caveats: Several of the most significant clusters were apparently associated with common viral pathogens in a later analysis. One cluster of highly shared sequence variants probably arose as a sequencing artifact.

V gave up 0 bases and J gave up 6 bases, with 11 bases separating them. The length of the CDR3 is 14 residues. CDR1 is MNHEY and CDR2 is SVGAGI in the germline V gene. This rearrangement joins TRBV6-5 to TRBJ1-1; D is uncertain. This sequence was found in a man aged 35 to 55 in good health and CMV-seropositive. Material: PBMCs. DNA for the CDR3: TGTGCCAGCAGTTACTCTACCCCCCGGGCTGAAGCTTTCTTT. Encoded protein: CASSYSTPRAEAFF.